The following is a T cell receptor (beta chain) sequence with its context. Its antigen is still unknown. This specimen belongs to a study of cytomegalovirus exposure and HLA in healthy donors. Profiled with immunoSEQ multiplex PCR; TCRdb holds only in-frame clones, not every one. Altogether 180,000 or so clones are present, around nine tenths being singletons, with the ten largest covering approximately 2.4%. General study findings and limits: The TCR clusters that emerged in the first cohort tended, a later analysis found, to co-occur in the approximately 110 validation repertoires.

While the first cohort had around 700 subjects, the donors belonged to the separate validation cohort of more than 95 subjects. Sequencing used PBMCs. This sequence was found in a man in his late teens or twenties in good health and CMV-seropositive.

CDR3 DNA: TGTGCCAGCAGCGTAACCCCCCACACTAGGGGGCAAGAGACCCAGTACTTC. Protein product: CASSVTPHTRGQETQYF. The chain joins TRBV9 to TRBJ2-5; perhaps TRBD1 as D (6 bases). V was trimmed by 1 base and J by 2 bases, leaving 18 bases between them. Per germline, CDR1 SGDLS and CDR2 YYNGEE. The CDR3 covers 17 residues.